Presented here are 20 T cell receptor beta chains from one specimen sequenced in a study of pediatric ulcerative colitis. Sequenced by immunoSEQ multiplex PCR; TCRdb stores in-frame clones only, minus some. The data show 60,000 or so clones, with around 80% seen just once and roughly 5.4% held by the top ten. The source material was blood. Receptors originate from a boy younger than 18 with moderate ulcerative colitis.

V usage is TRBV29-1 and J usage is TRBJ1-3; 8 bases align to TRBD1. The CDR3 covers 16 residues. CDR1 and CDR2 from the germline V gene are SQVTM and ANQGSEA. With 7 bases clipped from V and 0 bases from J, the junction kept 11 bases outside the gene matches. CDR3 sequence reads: CSGGTQGGISGNTIYF. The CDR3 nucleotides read TGCAGCGGAGGAACACAGGGGGGGATCTCTGGAAACACCATATATTTT.

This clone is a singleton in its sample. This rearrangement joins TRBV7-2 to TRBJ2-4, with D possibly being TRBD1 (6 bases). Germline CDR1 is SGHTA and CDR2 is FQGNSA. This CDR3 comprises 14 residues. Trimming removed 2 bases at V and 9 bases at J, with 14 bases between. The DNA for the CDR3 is TGTGCCAGCAGCTTACTGGGGGCAGACATCATTCAGTACTTC. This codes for CASSLLGADIIQYF.

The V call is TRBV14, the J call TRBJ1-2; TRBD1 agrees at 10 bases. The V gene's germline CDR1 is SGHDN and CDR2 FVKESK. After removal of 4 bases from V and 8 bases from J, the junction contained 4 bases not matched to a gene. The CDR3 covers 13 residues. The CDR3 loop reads CASSPGTGAGYTF. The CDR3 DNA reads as TGTGCCAGCAGCCCCGGGACAGGGGCCGGCTACACCTTC.

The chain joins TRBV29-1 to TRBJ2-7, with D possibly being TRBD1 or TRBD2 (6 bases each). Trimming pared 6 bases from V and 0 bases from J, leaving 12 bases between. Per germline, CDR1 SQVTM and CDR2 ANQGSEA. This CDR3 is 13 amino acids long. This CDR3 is CSVSRGLSYEQYF. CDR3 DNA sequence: TGCAGCGTCTCCAGGGGACTCTCCTACGAGCAGTACTTC.

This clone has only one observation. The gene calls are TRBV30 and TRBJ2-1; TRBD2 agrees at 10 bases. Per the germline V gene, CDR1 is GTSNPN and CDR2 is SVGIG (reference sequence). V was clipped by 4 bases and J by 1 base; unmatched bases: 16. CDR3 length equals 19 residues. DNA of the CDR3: TGTGCCTGGAACGAGGGGGGGGCTAGCGGGAGTCGGTCCTACAATGAGCAGTTCTTC. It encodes CAWNEGGASGSRSYNEQFF.

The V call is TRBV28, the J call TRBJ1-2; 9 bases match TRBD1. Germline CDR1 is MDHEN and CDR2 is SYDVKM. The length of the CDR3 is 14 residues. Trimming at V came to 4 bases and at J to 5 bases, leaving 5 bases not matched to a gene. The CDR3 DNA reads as TGTGCCAGCAGTTGGGACAGGGAAATGTATGGCTACACCTTC. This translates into CASSWDREMYGYTF.

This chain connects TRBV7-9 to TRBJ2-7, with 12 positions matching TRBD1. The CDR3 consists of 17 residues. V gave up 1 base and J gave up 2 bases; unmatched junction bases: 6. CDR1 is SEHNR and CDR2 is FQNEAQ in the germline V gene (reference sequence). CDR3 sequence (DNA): TGTGCCAGCAGCTTAGGTGGGACAGGGGGCGTGCCCTACGAGCAGTACTTC. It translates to CASSLGGTGGVPYEQYF.

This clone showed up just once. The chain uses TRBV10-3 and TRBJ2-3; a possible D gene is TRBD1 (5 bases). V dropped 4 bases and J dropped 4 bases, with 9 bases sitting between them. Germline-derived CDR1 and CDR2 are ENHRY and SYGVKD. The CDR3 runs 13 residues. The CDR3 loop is CAISGQGSDTQYF. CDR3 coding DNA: TGTGCCATCAGTGGCCAGGGTTCAGATACGCAGTATTTT.

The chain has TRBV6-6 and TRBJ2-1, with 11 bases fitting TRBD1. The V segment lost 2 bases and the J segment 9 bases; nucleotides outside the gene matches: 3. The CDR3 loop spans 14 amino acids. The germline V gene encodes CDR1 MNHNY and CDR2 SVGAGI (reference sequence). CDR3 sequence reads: CASSYRDRGSEQFF. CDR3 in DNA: TGTGCCAGCAGTTACCGGGACAGGGGGAGTGAGCAGTTCTTC.

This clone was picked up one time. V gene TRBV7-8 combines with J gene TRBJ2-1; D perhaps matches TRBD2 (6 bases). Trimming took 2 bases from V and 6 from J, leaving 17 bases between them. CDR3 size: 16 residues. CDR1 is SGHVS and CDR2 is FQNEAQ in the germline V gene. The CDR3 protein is CASSLRGGIGANEQFF. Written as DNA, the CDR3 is TGTGCCAGCAGCTTAAGAGGCGGGATCGGAGCCAATGAGCAGTTCTTC.

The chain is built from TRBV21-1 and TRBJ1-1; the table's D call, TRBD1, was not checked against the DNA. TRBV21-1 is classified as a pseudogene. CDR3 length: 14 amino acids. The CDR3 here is CASSKRQGNTEAFF. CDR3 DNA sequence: TGTGCCAGCAGCAAAAGACAGGGGAACACTGAAGCTTTCTTT.

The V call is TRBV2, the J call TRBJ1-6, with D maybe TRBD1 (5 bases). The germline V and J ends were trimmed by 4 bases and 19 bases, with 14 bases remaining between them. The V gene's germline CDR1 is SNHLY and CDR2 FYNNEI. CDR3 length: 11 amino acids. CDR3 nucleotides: TGTGCCAGCAGTGCTTGGGGCCGGCCGCACTTT. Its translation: CASSAWGRPHF.

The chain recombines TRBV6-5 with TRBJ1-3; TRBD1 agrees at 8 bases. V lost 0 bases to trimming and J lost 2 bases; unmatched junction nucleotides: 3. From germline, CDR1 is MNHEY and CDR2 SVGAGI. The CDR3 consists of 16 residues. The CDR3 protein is CASSYSTGGAGNTIYF. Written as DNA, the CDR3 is TGTGCCAGCAGTTACTCCACAGGGGGTGCTGGAAACACCATATATTTT.

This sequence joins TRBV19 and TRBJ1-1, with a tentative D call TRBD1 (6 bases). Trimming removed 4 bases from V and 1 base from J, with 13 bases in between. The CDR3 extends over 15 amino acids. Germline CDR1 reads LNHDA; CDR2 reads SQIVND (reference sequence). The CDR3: CASSTRTVENTEAFF. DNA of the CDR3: TGTGCCAGTAGTACCCGGACAGTGGAGAACACTGAAGCTTTCTTT. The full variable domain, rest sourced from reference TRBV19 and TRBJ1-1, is DGGITQSPKYLFRKEGQNVTLSCEQNLNHDAMYWYRQDPGQGLRLIYYSQIVNDFQKGDIAEGYSVSREKKESFPLTVTSAQKNPTAFYLCASSTRTVENTEAFFGQGTRLTVV.

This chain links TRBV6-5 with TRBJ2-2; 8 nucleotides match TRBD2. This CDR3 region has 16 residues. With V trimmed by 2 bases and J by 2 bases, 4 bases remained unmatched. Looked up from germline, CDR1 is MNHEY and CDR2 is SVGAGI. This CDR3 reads CASSYSTSGNTGELFF. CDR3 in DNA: TGTGCCAGCAGTTACAGTACTAGCGGAAACACCGGGGAGCTGTTTTTT.

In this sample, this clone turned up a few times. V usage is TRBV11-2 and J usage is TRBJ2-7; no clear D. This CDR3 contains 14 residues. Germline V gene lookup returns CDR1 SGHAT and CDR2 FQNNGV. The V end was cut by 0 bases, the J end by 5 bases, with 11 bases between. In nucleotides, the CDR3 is TGTGCCAGCAGCTTAGAGTACAGCAGCAACGAGCAGTACTTC. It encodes CASSLEYSSNEQYF.

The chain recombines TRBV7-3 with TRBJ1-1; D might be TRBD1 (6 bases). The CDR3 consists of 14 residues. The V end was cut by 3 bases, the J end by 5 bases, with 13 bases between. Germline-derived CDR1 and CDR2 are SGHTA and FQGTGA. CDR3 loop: CASSFLAQGTEAFF. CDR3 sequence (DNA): TGTGCCAGCAGCTTTTTAGCTCAGGGGACTGAAGCTTTCTTT.

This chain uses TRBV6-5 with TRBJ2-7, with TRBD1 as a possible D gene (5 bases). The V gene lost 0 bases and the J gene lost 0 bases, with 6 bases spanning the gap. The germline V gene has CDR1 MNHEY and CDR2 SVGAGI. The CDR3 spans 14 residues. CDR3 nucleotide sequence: TGTGCCAGCAGTTACTCGGACACCTCCTACGAGCAGTACTTC. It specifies CASSYSDTSYEQYF.

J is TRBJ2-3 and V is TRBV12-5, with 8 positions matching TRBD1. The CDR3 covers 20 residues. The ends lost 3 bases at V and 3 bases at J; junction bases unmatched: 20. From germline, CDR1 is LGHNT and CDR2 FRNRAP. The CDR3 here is CASGFDLGPRQGWRTDTQYF. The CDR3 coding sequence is TGTGCTAGTGGTTTTGACCTGGGGCCAAGACAGGGGTGGAGGACAGATACGCAGTATTTT. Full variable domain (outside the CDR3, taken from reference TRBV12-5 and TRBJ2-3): DARVTQTPRHKVTEMGQEVTMRCQPILGHNTVFWYRQTMMQGLELLAYFRNRAPLDDSGMPKDRFSAEMPDATLATLKIQPSEPRDSAVYFCASGFDLGPRQGWRTDTQYFGPGTRLTVL.

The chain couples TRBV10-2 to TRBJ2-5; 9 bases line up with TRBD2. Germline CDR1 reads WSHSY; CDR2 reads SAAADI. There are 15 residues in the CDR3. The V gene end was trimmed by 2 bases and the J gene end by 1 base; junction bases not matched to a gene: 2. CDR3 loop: CASSEGGGAQETQYF. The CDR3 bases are TGCGCCAGCAGTGAGGGCGGGGGGGCCCAAGAGACCCAGTACTTC.